The rows below give T cell receptor beta chains drawn from one sample of a study of blood T cell repertoires in COVID-19. Sequencing was performed with immunoSEQ multiplex PCR; in TCRdb, only in-frame clones are kept and a portion is missing. Of approximately 430,000 clones listed, about nine tenths were seen once; the top ten hold around 1.4%. The source material was peripheral blood. These receptors were collected from a woman aged 25 to 39 with active or convalescent COVID-19. Each CDR3 is given with its conserved first and last residue. The D gene is left open where the match is weak. For some rows the clone size is stated as once, few or many, or as a class when expanded; others skip it.

v_gene	j_gene	d_gene	abundance	CDR3aa	CDR3nt
TRBV21-1	TRBJ2-1	-	-	CASSKMETGRHYNEQFF	TGTGCCAGCAGCAAGATGGAGACAGGGCGCCACTACAATGAGCAGTTCTTC
TRBV19	TRBJ1-5	-	-	CASSIPWQGLGYSNQPQHF	TGTGCCAGTAGTATCCCCTGGCAGGGGTTGGGCTATAGCAATCAGCCCCAGCATTTT
TRBV19	TRBJ2-1	TRBD1	-	CASRQTGVWDNEQFF	TGTGCCAGTAGGCAAACAGGGGTTTGGGACAATGAGCAGTTCTTC
TRBV19	TRBJ1-5	-	once	CASRSATYSNQPQHF	TGTGCCAGTAGGAGTGCAACGTATAGCAATCAGCCCCAGCATTTT
TRBV27	TRBJ2-6	TRBD1	once	CASSLTGTGISGANVLTF	TGTGCCAGCAGTTTGACCGGGACAGGGATCTCTGGGGCCAACGTCCTGACTTTC
TRBV7-2	TRBJ2-1	TRBD2	-	CASSLRGTRSYNEQFF	TGTGCCAGCAGCTTAAGAGGGACTAGGTCTTACAATGAGCAGTTCTTC
TRBV6-4	TRBJ2-1	TRBD2	-	CASSDSSGGGYNEQFF	TGTGCCAGCAGTGACTCGAGCGGGGGGGGCTACAATGAGCAGTTCTTC
TRBV11-2	TRBJ1-6	-	-	CASSLSLSPLHF	TGTGCCAGCAGCTTAAGCCTTTCACCCCTCCACTTT
TRBV19	TRBJ2-1	-	-	CASSTRDYNEQFF	TGTGCCAGTAGTACCCGGGACTACAATGAGCAGTTCTTC
TRBV5-6	TRBJ1-6	TRBD1	-	CASRPGDRGGSPLHF	TGTGCCAGCAGGCCTGGGGACAGGGGGGGTTCACCCCTCCACTTT
TRBV7-9	TRBJ2-7	TRBD2	-	CASMNSGGPLEQYF	TGTGCCAGCATGAATAGCGGGGGGCCGCTCGAGCAGTACTTC
TRBV19	TRBJ1-1	-	-	CASTWAMNTEAFF	TGTGCCAGTACTTGGGCGATGAACACTGAAGCTTTCTTT
TRBV6-5	TRBJ1-6	TRBD1	-	CASSYDRVMGSPLHF	TGTGCCAGCAGTTACGACAGGGTTATGGGTTCACCCCTCCACTTT
TRBV6-2/TRBV6-3	TRBJ2-7	-	-	CASSYLGGEQYF	TGTGCCAGCAGTTACTTGGGGGGCGAGCAGTACTTC
TRBV2	TRBJ1-3	-	once	CASTLRGGASGNTIYF	TGTGCCAGCACCCTCAGAGGGGGGGCCTCTGGAAACACCATATATTTT
TRBV5-1	TRBJ1-4	-	-	CASSLASGDVTNEKLFF	TGCGCCAGCAGCTTAGCGTCCGGGGATGTAACTAATGAAAAACTGTTTTTT
TRBV24-1	TRBJ2-3	TRBD1	-	CATSTGGRLSDTQYF	TGTGCCACCAGTACAGGGGGAAGACTGTCCGATACGCAGTATTTT
TRBV7-9	TRBJ2-7	TRBD1	-	CASSWGQAYYEQYF	TGTGCCAGCAGCTGGGGACAGGCTTACTACGAGCAGTACTTC
TRBV4-2	TRBJ1-1	-	-	CASSQPPAMIAFF	TGTGCCAGCAGCCAACCCCCTGCGATGATCGCTTTCTTT
TRBV5-8	TRBJ2-2	-	-	CASSANSPVNTGELFF	TGTGCCAGCAGCGCGAACAGCCCCGTTAACACCGGGGAGCTGTTTTTT